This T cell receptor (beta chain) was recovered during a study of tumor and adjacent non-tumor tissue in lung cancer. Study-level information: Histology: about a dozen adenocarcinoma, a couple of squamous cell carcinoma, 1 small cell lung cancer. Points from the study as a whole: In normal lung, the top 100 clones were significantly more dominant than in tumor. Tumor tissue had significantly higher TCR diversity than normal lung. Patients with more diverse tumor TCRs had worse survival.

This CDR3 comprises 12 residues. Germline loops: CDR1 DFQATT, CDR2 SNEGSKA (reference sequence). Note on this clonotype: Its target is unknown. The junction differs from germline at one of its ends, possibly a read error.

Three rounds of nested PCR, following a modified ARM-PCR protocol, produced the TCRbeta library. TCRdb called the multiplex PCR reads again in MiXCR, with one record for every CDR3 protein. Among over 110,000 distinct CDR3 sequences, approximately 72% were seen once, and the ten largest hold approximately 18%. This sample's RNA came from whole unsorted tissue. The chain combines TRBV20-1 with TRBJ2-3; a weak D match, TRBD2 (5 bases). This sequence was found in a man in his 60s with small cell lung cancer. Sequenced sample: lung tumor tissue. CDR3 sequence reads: CNARDLGDMQYF. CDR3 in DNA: TGCAATGCTAGAGATTTGGGAGATATGCAGTATTTT.